This entry lists 22 T cell receptor beta chains sequenced from one sample in a study of cytomegalovirus exposure and HLA in healthy donors. Primers for the PCR totalled 60 Vbeta and 13 Jbeta. TCRdb's copy holds only in-frame clones and misses some; the assay was immunoSEQ multiplex PCR. The sample lists 90,000 to 120,000 clones; 74% were seen once. Sequenced material: PBMCs. The receptors here all came from a woman in her thirties or forties in good health and CMV-seropositive.

V usage is TRBV6-1 and J usage is TRBJ1-2; maybe TRBD1 (6 bases). Germline V gene data show CDR1 as MNHNS and CDR2 as SASEGT. The CDR3 spans 13 residues. V was pared by 4 bases and J by 8 bases, with 14 bases between. The DNA of the CDR3 is TGTGCCAGCAGTGTACAGGGAGTTGGAGGCTACACCTTC. It translates to CASSVQGVGGYTF.

This chain's CDR3 is CAISVGRGNTEAFF. As DNA, the CDR3 is TGTGCCATCAGTGTGGGTCGGGGGAACACTGAAGCTTTCTTT. J is TRBJ1-1 and V is TRBV10-3; D is undetermined. The CDR3 extends over 14 amino acids. V lost 4 bases to trimming and J lost 1 base, with 10 bases between them. Per germline, CDR1 ENHRY and CDR2 SYGVKD.

The rearrangement joins TRBV30 to TRBJ1-4; 12 nucleotides match TRBD1. The CDR3 is 17 amino acids. The ends lost 1 base at V and 7 bases at J; junction bases unmatched: 10. Germline assignment: CDR1 GTSNPN and CDR2 SVGIG (reference sequence). CDR3 bases: TGTGCCTGGAGTGGGCGGCAAGGGACAGGGGGCCGTGAAAAACTGTTTTTT. Translating it yields CAWSGRQGTGGREKLFF. Full variable domain (outside the CDR3, taken from reference TRBV30 and TRBJ1-4): SQTIHQWPATLVQPVGSPLSLECTVEGTSNPNLYWYRQAAGRGLQLLFYSVGIGQISSEVPQNLSASRPQDRQFILSSKKLLLSDSGFYLCAWSGRQGTGGREKLFFGSGTQLSVL.

V usage is TRBV7-3 and J usage is TRBJ2-3, with TRBD2 matching 8 bases. The V gene's germline CDR1 is SGHTA and CDR2 FQGTGA. Trimming at V came to 4 bases and at J to 2 bases, leaving 8 bases not matched to a gene. The CDR3 contains 16 residues. The CDR3 DNA reads TGTGCCAGCAGCTCCGGGACTAGTAGGAACACAGATACGCAGTATTTT. It translates to CASSSGTSRNTDTQYF.

The chain joins TRBV11-1 to TRBJ1-2, with TRBD1 identical over 7 bases. Looked up from germline, CDR1 is SGHAT and CDR2 is FQDESV (reference sequence). V lost 5 bases and J lost 4; bases outside the gene matches: 10. The CDR3 is made up of 15 amino acids. CDR3 DNA: TGTGCCAGCAGCCCCCGACAGGGAACTTTCTATGGCTACACCTTC. Its protein product is CASSPRQGTFYGYTF.

The chain combines TRBV10-3 with TRBJ1-3; possible D gene TRBD1, 5 bases. CDR3 length equals 16 residues. Germline CDR1 ENHRY, CDR2 SYGVKD. V gave up 10 bases and J gave up 4 bases, with 23 bases separating them. The CDR3 spells CATSTTLQASGNTIYF. The CDR3 coding sequence is TGTGCCACCAGCACCACCTTACAGGCTTCCGGAAACACCATATATTTT.

CDR3 in amino acids: CAMGTSGENNEQFF. DNA of the CDR3: TGTGCCATGGGGACTAGCGGGGAAAACAATGAGCAGTTCTTC. The chain couples TRBV10-3 to TRBJ2-1; 13 bases align to TRBD2. Trimming took 9 bases from V and 5 from J; bases not matched to a gene: 4. CDR1 is ENHRY and CDR2 is SYGVKD in the germline V gene. The CDR3 runs to 14 residues.

This chain joins TRBV27 and TRBJ2-5; 8 bases map to TRBD2. The CDR3 has 15 amino acids. V lost 4 bases to trimming and J lost 4 bases; unmatched junction nucleotides: 8. Germline CDR1 and CDR2: MNHEY and SMNVEV (reference sequence). In nucleotides, the CDR3 is TGTGCCAGCAGTTCGTTGTTCGGGGGGGCAGAGACCCAGTACTTC. The encoded protein is CASSSLFGGAETQYF.

The genes are TRBV25-1 and TRBJ1-1; 8 bases match TRBD1. CDR1 MGHDK and CDR2 SYGVNS come from the germline V gene. The CDR3 is 17 residues long. Trimming took 7 bases from V and 4 from J; bases not matched to a gene: 17. Written as DNA, the CDR3 is TGTGCCAGCAATCACTCAGGGGGCAGGGAAGGGGGCACTGAAGCTTTCTTT. Translation: CASNHSGGREGGTEAFF.

The CDR3 bases are TGTGCCAGTAGTAATGTTCAGGGCGTTAATGAAAAACTGTTTTTT. Translated, it gives CASSNVQGVNEKLFF. The chain links TRBV19 to TRBJ1-4, with D tentatively TRBD1 (5 bases). The germline CDR1 and CDR2 sequences are LNHDA and SQIVND (reference sequence). This CDR3 comprises 15 residues. Trimming took off 4 bases at V and 4 bases at J, with 13 bases between the two ends.

The sample holds a few counts of this clone. V gene TRBV27 combines with J gene TRBJ2-4; maybe TRBD1 (6 bases). V lost 6 bases to trimming and J lost 8 bases, with 17 bases between them. Germline V gene sequence: CDR1 MNHEY, CDR2 SMNVEV (reference sequence). This CDR3 region has 14 residues. This CDR3 reads CASRKQGVYHIQYF. CDR3 coding DNA: TGTGCCAGCAGGAAACAGGGCGTTTATCACATTCAGTACTTC.

The chain has TRBV2 and TRBJ2-5; no clear D. Trimming shortened V by 6 bases and J by 3 bases, and 5 bases separated the two germline ends. The CDR3 is made up of 11 amino acids. The germline V gene has CDR1 SNHLY and CDR2 FYNNEI. CDR3 in amino acids: CASSTKETQYF. DNA for the CDR3: TGTGCCAGCAGCACAAAAGAGACCCAGTACTTC. The complete variable domain, with remaining parts taken from reference TRBV2 and TRBJ2-5, reads EPEVTQTPSHQVTQMGQEVILRCVPISNHLYFYWYRQILGQKVEFLVSFYNNEISEKSEIFDDQFSVERPDGSNFTLKIRSTKLEDSAMYFCASSTKETQYFGPGTRLLVL.

The chain links TRBV2 to TRBJ2-7; D perhaps matches TRBD2 (5 bases). CDR1 and CDR2 from the germline V gene are SNHLY and FYNNEI. Trimming left V 6 bases short and J 3 bases short, with 12 bases between. This CDR3 is built from 13 residues. Here the CDR3 reads CASSLGENYEQYF. For the CDR3, the DNA is TGTGCCAGCAGCCTCGGGGAAAACTACGAGCAGTACTTC.

The chain recombines TRBV5-1 with TRBJ1-2; D is possibly TRBD1 (6 bases). This CDR3 comprises 16 residues. The V gene lost 4 bases and the J gene lost 1 base, with 17 bases spanning the gap. Germline V lookup: CDR1 SGHRS, CDR2 YFSETQ. The CDR3 nucleotides are TGCGCCAGCAGCAAAGACAGGAACTCGATTAACTATGGCTACACCTTC. Its translation is CASSKDRNSINYGYTF.

This clone came up a few times. The chain has TRBV6-6 and TRBJ1-5; weak D call: TRBD1 (5 bases). Germline loops: CDR1 MNHNY, CDR2 SVGAGI (reference sequence). V shed 2 bases and J shed 1 base, with 12 bases lying between them. This CDR3 region has 16 residues. CDR3 loop: CASSYIPRASNQPQHF. The CDR3 region has the DNA TGTGCCAGCAGTTACATCCCCAGGGCGAGCAATCAGCCCCAGCATTTT.

This clone was seen a handful of times. V is TRBV30 and J is TRBJ1-2, with D possibly TRBD1 on 5 matching bases. This CDR3 region has 12 residues. Germline V gene lookup returns CDR1 GTSNPN and CDR2 SVGIG (reference sequence). V was pared by 7 bases and J by 8 bases, with 17 bases between. The CDR3 loop reads CALTGAGRGYTF. The CDR3 bases are TGTGCCTTGACCGGGGCCGGGAGAGGCTACACCTTC.

Only one count was recorded for this clone. The V call is TRBV30, the J call TRBJ1-6; possible D gene TRBD1, 6 bases. CDR3 length: 14 amino acids. CDR1 GTSNPN and CDR2 SVGIG come from the germline V gene (reference sequence). With 3 bases removed from V and 4 bases from J, the gap between germline ends came to 10 bases. CDR3 sequence: CAWSRQAYNSPLHF. For the CDR3, the DNA is TGTGCCTGGAGCAGACAGGCATATAATTCACCCCTCCACTTT.

The DNA of the CDR3 is TGTGCCAGCAGCCCCCCTGCAGGGGGAGACCTAGCCAAAAACATTCAGTACTTC. Its protein product is CASSPPAGGDLAKNIQYF. The gene calls are TRBV7-9 and TRBJ2-4; TRBD1 matches at 7 bases. CDR3 length: 18 residues. Germline V lookup: CDR1 SEHNR, CDR2 FQNEAQ (reference sequence). The V gene end was trimmed by 5 bases and the J gene end by 0 bases; junction bases not matched to a gene: 13.

This clone was observed a handful of times. The chain has TRBV19 and TRBJ1-3; TRBD1 agrees at 8 bases. With 7 bases clipped from V and 0 bases from J, the junction kept 8 bases outside the gene matches. The CDR3 has 16 amino acids. Germline V gene lookup returns CDR1 LNHDA and CDR2 SQIVND (reference sequence). The DNA for the CDR3 is TGTGCCAGTACCAAGGACAGGGTGGCCTCTGGAAACACCATATATTTT. Its protein product is CASTKDRVASGNTIYF.

A single count supports this clone. This rearrangement joins TRBV6-6 to TRBJ1-1, with TRBD1 matching 7 bases. Germline V lookup: CDR1 MNHNY, CDR2 SVGAGI (reference sequence). V shed 6 bases and J 5 bases; nucleotides not matched to a gene: 6. The CDR3 is 13 amino acids. The CDR3 loop is CASSRQGNTEAFF. DNA for the CDR3: TGTGCCAGCAGCAGACAGGGAAATACTGAAGCTTTCTTT.

The chain is built from TRBV7-8 and TRBJ1-1, with 10 bases lining up with TRBD1. The CDR3 sequence is 16 residues long. With V trimmed by 0 bases and J by 4 bases, 5 bases remained unmatched. Germline V gene lookup returns CDR1 SGHVS and CDR2 FQNEAQ. CDR3 nucleotide sequence: TGTGCCAGCAGCTTAGCGGGGACAGGGGTGGTCACTGAAGCTTTCTTT. Translating gives CASSLAGTGVVTEAFF.

This clone was detected once. The V gene is TRBV5-1, the J gene TRBJ1-5; D gene uncertain. Germline V gene sequence: CDR1 SGHRS, CDR2 YFSETQ. V was pared by 3 bases and J by 5 bases, with 9 bases between. This CDR3 contains 13 residues. The CDR3 protein is CASSSFGDQPQHF. CDR3 DNA sequence: TGCGCCAGCAGCTCCTTCGGGGATCAGCCCCAGCATTTT. Filled out from reference TRBV5-1 and TRBJ1-5, the complete variable domain reads KAGVTQTPRYLIKTRGQQVTLSCSPISGHRSVSWYQQTPGQGLQFLFEYFSETQRNKGNFPGRFSGRQFSNSRSEMNVSTLELGDSALYLCASSSFGDQPQHFGDGTRLSIL.